These 28 T cell receptor beta chains share one sample of origin, sequenced in a study of T cells in Graves' hyperthyroidism and ophthalmopathy. RNA transcripts gave rise to amplified TCR beta CDR3 regions. HTBI primers were employed in a first-round RT-PCR of the TCR CDR3. TCRdb itself ran the multiplex PCR reads through MiXCR, one entry per CDR3 protein. The table includes roughly 380,000 distinct CDR3 sequences, 19% detected once. What was sequenced was blood. These receptors all stem from a young woman with Graves' hyperthyroidism.

This clonotype was detected once. This chain uses TRBV6-2 or TRBV6-3 with TRBJ2-7; D unclear. The CDR3 spans 14 residues. V was trimmed by 7 bases and J by 4 bases, leaving 17 bases between them. The germline V gene encodes CDR1 MNHEY and CDR2 SVGEGT. The DNA of the CDR3 is TGTGCCAGCAATCGCGTCGCTCAGAAATACGAGCAGTACTTC. It translates to CASNRVAQKYEQYF.

This clonotype was seen ten or more times. The V gene is TRBV6-5, the J gene TRBJ1-2, with TRBD1 matching 7 bases. The J segment lost 9 bases and the V segment lost 4 bases, leaving 8 bases of the junction unmatched. The germline gives CDR1 MNHEY, CDR2 SVGAGI. This CDR3 spans 13 amino acids. CDR3 sequence (DNA): TGTGCCAGCAGTTTGGACAGGTCCTTGAGCTACACCTTC. Translating gives CASSLDRSLSYTF.

In this sample, this clonotype turned up once. The rearrangement uses TRBV6-2 or TRBV6-3 and TRBJ2-2; tentatively, D is TRBD1 (6 bases). The ends were cut back, 6 bases at V and 3 bases at J, with 11 bases in the middle. The CDR3 totals 14 residues. Germline loops: CDR1 MNHEY, CDR2 SVGEGT. The CDR3 sequence is CASSQTGYTGELFF. The CDR3 bases are TGTGCCAGCAGCCAGACAGGTTACACCGGGGAGCTGTTTTTT.

Many counts were recorded for this clonotype. The CDR3: CASSPDNSQSTEAFF. As DNA, the CDR3 is TGCGCCAGCAGCCCAGATAATTCGCAGTCGACTGAAGCTTTCTTT. The gene calls are TRBV4-1 and TRBJ1-1; no reliable D call. V shed 4 bases and J shed 5 bases, with 17 bases lying between them. The CDR3 loop spans 15 amino acids. CDR1 is MGHRA, CDR2 YSYEKL, per germline.

The chain links TRBV27 to TRBJ1-5; perhaps TRBD1 as D (5 bases). The length of the CDR3 is 15 residues. Germline V gene data show CDR1 as MNHEY and CDR2 as SMNVEV (reference sequence). The V end was cut by 0 bases, the J end by 2 bases, with 8 bases between. The CDR3, as DNA: TGTGCCAGCAGTTTATCGAAACAGGGCAATCAGCCCCAGCATTTT. It encodes CASSLSKQGNQPQHF.

The V and J genes are TRBV12-3 or TRBV12-4 and TRBJ1-1; TRBD1 agrees at 7 bases. The CDR3 is 15 amino acids. V lost 4 bases and J lost 5; bases outside the gene matches: 10. CDR3 nucleotides: TGTGCCAGCAGTTACGAATCTCACAGGGGAACTGAAGCTTTCTTT. Translation gives CASSYESHRGTEAFF.

The chain couples TRBV11-2 to TRBJ2-2; 7 bases are a match to TRBD2. Germline CDR1 and CDR2: SGHAT and FQNNGV. The CDR3 has 14 residues. The J segment lost 6 bases and the V segment lost 2 bases, leaving 3 bases of the junction unmatched. The CDR3 nucleotides are TGTGCCAGCAGCTTACGCGGGAGTGCCGGGGAGCTGTTTTTT. This codes for CASSLRGSAGELFF.

This clonotype was picked up many times. The chain combines TRBV7-9 with TRBJ1-2; D is ambiguous. In germline, CDR1 is SEHNR, CDR2 FQNEAQ (reference sequence). The V end lost 5 bases, the J end lost 8 bases, and 15 bases lay between the germline ends. The CDR3 extends over 13 amino acids. The CDR3 spells CASSPNDVRGYTF. Here the CDR3 DNA reads TGTGCCAGCAGCCCAAACGATGTCCGGGGCTACACCTTC.

This clonotype appeared many times. The rearrangement links TRBV11-2 to TRBJ1-1; 9 bases line up with TRBD1. After removal of 5 bases from V and 11 bases from J, the junction contained 12 bases not matched to a gene. Germline V gives CDR1 SGHAT, CDR2 FQNNGV. This CDR3 contains 14 residues. In DNA form, the CDR3 reads TGTGCCAGCAGCCCAGGGACAGGGAGGGCTCGGGCTTTCTTT. This translates into CASSPGTGRARAFF.

There are many counts of this clonotype. The chain has TRBV20-1 and TRBJ2-4, with 8 bases aligning to TRBD2. Trimming took 2 bases from V and 5 from J; bases not matched to a gene: 14. This CDR3 has 17 amino acids. The germline CDR1 and CDR2 sequences are DFQATT and SNEGSKA (reference sequence). The CDR3 bases are TGCAGTGCTAGATCAAGATCGGGGGGGCTAAACCAAAACATTCAGTACTTC. As protein: CSARSRSGGLNQNIQYF.

At least ten counts were recorded for this clonotype. The chain is built from TRBV19 and TRBJ1-5, with a tentative D call TRBD1 (6 bases). The CDR3 has 15 residues. Germline assignment: CDR1 LNHDA and CDR2 SQIVND (reference sequence). The V gene lost 3 bases and the J gene lost 1 base, with 10 bases spanning the gap. The CDR3 sequence: CASSMGGASNQPQHF. The DNA of the CDR3 is TGTGCCAGTAGTATGGGGGGGGCGAGCAATCAGCCCCAGCATTTT.

In its sample, this clonotype was seen many times. This sequence joins TRBV12-3 or TRBV12-4 and TRBJ2-7; D is possibly TRBD2 (5 bases). V lost 6 bases and J lost 4, with 7 bases in between. This CDR3 spans 11 amino acids. CDR3: CASSQRYEQYF. Written as DNA, the CDR3 is TGTGCCAGCAGCCAGCGGTACGAGCAGTACTTC.

This clonotype was recorded many times. V and J are TRBV9 and TRBJ2-7, with 10 bases fitting TRBD1. V lost 0 bases, J lost 5 bases, and 5 bases stayed unmatched. This CDR3 is 15 amino acids long. Per germline, CDR1 SGDLS and CDR2 YYNGEE. In DNA form, the CDR3 reads TGTGCCAGCAGCGTAGGGGCGGACAGGGGGGACGAGCAGTACTTC. Amino acid sequence: CASSVGADRGDEQYF.

This clonotype appeared many times. This chain links TRBV10-3 with TRBJ2-7, with 10 bases lining up with TRBD1. Germline trimming cut 7 bases from V and 4 bases from J; bases unmatched to any gene: 7. Germline CDR1 ENHRY, CDR2 SYGVKD. The CDR3 has 14 residues. The CDR3 DNA is TGTGCCATCACTCCGGGACAGGGGCTGTACGAGCAGTACTTC. Its protein product is CAITPGQGLYEQYF.

This clonotype has ten or more counts. The chain is built from TRBV2 and TRBJ2-5, with 9 positions matching TRBD1. CDR1 SNHLY and CDR2 FYNNEI come from the germline V gene. V trimming: 3 bases; J trimming: 2 bases; junction bases outside the gene matches: 7. The CDR3 runs 16 residues. CDR3 nucleotides: TGTGCCAGCAGTGAGGACAGGGGCCCAACTCAAGAGACCCAGTACTTC. The encoded protein is CASSEDRGPTQETQYF.

Points on this clonotype: One base away lies a much larger clone, so this may be a sequencing read error. As the CDR3 is not closed by the conserved phenylalanine or tryptophan, this likely results from a read error. CDR3 protein: CASRAGVYGYTY. The CDR3 DNA sequence: TGTGCCAGCAGGGCAGGGGTCTATGGCTACACCTAC. V and J are TRBV6-1 and TRBJ1-2; D possibly corresponds to TRBD1 (6 bases). This CDR3 is 12 amino acids long. Germline CDR1 MNHNS, CDR2 SASEGT. Trimming cost V 6 bases and J 4 bases, with 9 bases left between them.

This clonotype was found many times. The genes are TRBV4-2 and TRBJ2-7; D unresolved. Germline-derived CDR1 and CDR2 are LGHNA and YNFKEQ. This CDR3 is built from 14 residues. V shed 3 bases and J shed 3 bases, with 12 bases lying between them. The CDR3 nucleotides are TGTGCCAGCAGCCAGGACCAGTTCGGCTACGAGCAGTACTTC. Its protein product is CASSQDQFGYEQYF.

This clonotype was seen many times. The chain carries TRBV11-1 and TRBJ2-5; unclear D gene. Looked up from germline, CDR1 is SGHAT and CDR2 is FQDESV (reference sequence). The germline V and J ends were trimmed by 3 bases and 4 bases, with 12 bases remaining between them. There are 14 residues in the CDR3. CDR3 amino acids: CASSFFTLGETQYF. CDR3 nucleotide sequence: TGTGCCAGCAGCTTTTTTACATTGGGAGAGACCCAGTACTTC.

Ten or more counts support this clonotype. The V and J genes are TRBV15 and TRBJ2-4, with D tentatively TRBD1 (6 bases). The germline V and J ends were trimmed by 5 bases and 9 bases, with 20 bases remaining between them. The CDR3 is 15 amino acids. The germline V gene encodes CDR1 LNHNV and CDR2 YYDKDF (reference sequence). The CDR3 DNA sequence: TGTGCCACCAGCTACCTGGGGCAGACAGGACCCATTCAGTACTTC. This encodes CATSYLGQTGPIQYF.

This clonotype was seen ten or more times. The gene calls are TRBV28 and TRBJ2-5, with 7 bases fitting TRBD2. The CDR3 extends over 15 amino acids. The junction had 7 bases not matched to a gene; V was cut back by 2 bases and J by 4 bases. Germline CDR1 reads MDHEN; CDR2 reads SYDVKM. Here the CDR3 DNA reads TGTGCCAGCAGTTTAGGATTGGGGGGGGGAGAGACCCAGTACTTC. Translation gives CASSLGLGGGETQYF.

The chain recombines TRBV6-1 with TRBJ2-5; D not resolved. The germline V gene has CDR1 MNHNS and CDR2 SASEGT. CDR3 size: 11 residues. V was pared by 3 bases and J by 7 bases, with 6 bases between. The chain's CDR3 is CASSESGTQYF. In nucleotides, the CDR3 is TGTGCCAGCAGTGAGAGTGGGACCCAGTACTTC.

The CDR3 protein is CASSQPRQGRLLGGYTF. CDR3 sequence (DNA): TGTGCCAGCAGCCAACCCCGACAGGGGCGATTGTTGGGTGGCTACACCTTC. V and J are TRBV28 and TRBJ1-2; 8 bases map to TRBD1. Germline V gives CDR1 MDHEN, CDR2 SYDVKM. Unmatched junction bases numbered 19, after V lost 6 bases and J lost 7 bases. The CDR3 totals 17 residues.

This clonotype showed up many times. This chain connects TRBV29-1 to TRBJ1-2; perhaps TRBD1 as D (5 bases). Trimming took off 6 bases at V and 1 base at J, with 12 bases between the two ends. The CDR3 consists of 13 residues. CDR1 and CDR2 from the germline V gene are SQVTM and ANQGSEA. In DNA form, the CDR3 reads TGCAGCGTAACGTCAGGGATTAACTATGGCTACACCTTC. Encoded protein: CSVTSGINYGYTF.

This clonotype has ten or more counts. The rearrangement uses TRBV20-1 and TRBJ2-7; D uncertain. The CDR3 contains 15 residues. Trimming cost V 3 bases and J 3 bases, with 18 bases left between them. Germline V gives CDR1 DFQATT, CDR2 SNEGSKA (reference sequence). As DNA, the CDR3 is TGCAGTGCTAGTTTCGGGCTGTTTAAGCTCTACGAGCAGTACTTC. Amino acid sequence: CSASFGLFKLYEQYF.

This clonotype showed up many times. J is TRBJ2-7 and V is TRBV7-9; TRBD1 agrees at 7 bases. The CDR3 spans 15 residues. The junction had 7 bases not matched to a gene; V was cut back by 4 bases and J by 1 base. Germline CDR1 reads SEHNR; CDR2 reads FQNEAQ (reference sequence). CDR3 DNA sequence: TGTGCCAGCAGCTCCGTAAACAGGGGTTCCTACGAGCAGTACTTC. It encodes CASSSVNRGSYEQYF. The variable domain in full, completed from reference TRBV7-9 and TRBJ2-7, reads DTGVSQNPRHKITKRGQNVTFRCDPISEHNRLYWYRQTLGQGPEFLTYFQNEAQLEKSRLLSDRFSAERPKGSFSTLEIQRTEQGDSAMYLCASSSVNRGSYEQYFGPGTRLTVT.

The V and J genes are TRBV12-3 or TRBV12-4 and TRBJ1-1; 7 bases are shared with TRBD1. The CDR3 length is 11 residues. The V and J ends lost 10 bases and 7 bases, in that order; junction bases with no gene match: 6. CDR3 nucleotides: TGTGCCATCAGGGGACAGCGTGAAGCTTTCTTT. It yields the protein CAIRGQREAFF.

At least ten counts were recorded for this clonotype. This chain links TRBV12-3 or TRBV12-4 with TRBJ1-5, with 7 bases that match TRBD1. The CDR3 length is 15 residues. J was trimmed by 4 bases and V by 9 bases; bases with no gene match: 12. The CDR3 loop reads CASKTGTAQNQPQHF. DNA of the CDR3: TGTGCCAGTAAAACCGGGACAGCACAGAATCAGCCCCAGCATTTT.

This clonotype was observed at least ten times. The chain couples TRBV11-2 to TRBJ2-7, with 8 bases identical to TRBD1. V lost 4 bases to trimming and J lost 2 bases; unmatched junction nucleotides: 7. Germline V gene lookup returns CDR1 SGHAT and CDR2 FQNNGV. The length of the CDR3 is 15 residues. CDR3 DNA: TGTGCCAGCAGCTCGGAGGGACAGGTTACCTACGAGCAGTACTTC. Translating it yields CASSSEGQVTYEQYF. Full variable domain (rest looked up from reference TRBV11-2 and TRBJ2-7): EAGVAQSPRYKIIEKRQSVAFWCNPISGHATLYWYQQILGQGPKLLIQFQNNGVVDDSQLPKDRFSAERLKGVDSTLKIQPAKLEDSAVYLCASSSEGQVTYEQYFGPGTRLTVT.